The 8 T cell receptor beta chains presented below share a single source sample, sequenced in a study of blood T cell repertoires in COVID-19. Using immunoSEQ multiplex PCR, the repertoire was profiled, and TCRdb retains in-frame clones only, with some absent. Of about 62,000 clones in the sample, 85% to 90% were seen once. The sample comprised peripheral blood. All receptors derive from a woman in her fifties or sixties with COVID-19, enrolled during active disease.

The chain recombines TRBV27 with TRBJ2-5; D ambiguous. The CDR3 spans 12 residues. Germline V gene sequence: CDR1 MNHEY, CDR2 SMNVEV (reference sequence). Trimming removed 5 bases at V and 1 base at J, with 5 bases between. The CDR3: CASSGRQETQYF. CDR3 coding DNA: TGTGCCAGCAGTGGCCGCCAAGAGACCCAGTACTTC.

This sequence joins TRBV4-1 and TRBJ2-1, with TRBD2 matching over 14 bases. With V trimmed by 4 bases and J by 10 bases, 12 bases remained unmatched. Germline V gene lookup returns CDR1 MGHRA and CDR2 YSYEKL. The CDR3 sequence is 17 residues long. The CDR3 sequence: CASSRISGTSGSGEQFF. The CDR3 DNA reads as TGCGCCAGCAGCCGCATTTCCGGGACTAGCGGGAGCGGCGAGCAGTTCTTC.

The chain uses TRBV2 and TRBJ1-5; 7 nucleotides agree with TRBD1. The CDR3 loop spans 14 amino acids. Germline CDR1 and CDR2: SNHLY and FYNNEI. J lost 3 bases, V lost 6 bases, and 5 bases had no gene match. The CDR3 DNA is TGTGCCAGCAGGGACAGGCCCCACAATCAGCCCCAGCATTTT. Protein: CASRDRPHNQPQHF.

The rearrangement joins TRBV9 to TRBJ2-1, with a tentative D call TRBD1 (5 bases). This CDR3 has 14 residues. V was clipped by 0 bases and J by 8 bases, with 12 bases between them. CDR1 SGDLS and CDR2 YYNGEE come from the germline V gene. CDR3 residues: CASSVEAGKDEQFF. The DNA of the CDR3 is TGTGCCAGCAGCGTAGAGGCAGGGAAGGATGAGCAGTTCTTC. Drawing the rest from reference TRBV9 and TRBJ2-1, the complete variable domain is DSGVTQTPKHLITATGQRVTLRCSPRSGDLSVYWYQQSLDQGLQFLIQYYNGEERAKGNILERFSAQQFPDLHSELNLSSLELGDSALYFCASSVEAGKDEQFFGPGTRLTVL.

The gene calls are TRBV29-1 and TRBJ2-3, with 10 bases fitting TRBD2. Unmatched junction bases numbered 6, after V lost 3 bases and J lost 6 bases. There are 14 residues in the CDR3. CDR1 SQVTM and CDR2 ANQGSEA come from the germline V gene. The CDR3 sequence: CSVDLAGVMDTQYF. The DNA for the CDR3 is TGCAGCGTTGACCTAGCGGGAGTAATGGATACGCAGTATTTT.

The gene calls are TRBV10-3 and TRBJ1-1, with TRBD1 matching 8 bases. The V gene end was trimmed by 6 bases and the J gene end by 2 bases; junction bases not matched to a gene: 11. CDR3 length: 16 residues. Germline CDR1 reads ENHRY; CDR2 reads SYGVKD. CDR3 sequence: CAISRWTGPKNTEAFF. CDR3 sequence (DNA): TGTGCCATCAGCCGATGGACAGGGCCGAAAAACACTGAAGCTTTCTTT.

This clone appeared once. This chain connects TRBV6-5 to TRBJ2-5; TRBD2 matches 8 bases. V shed 5 bases, J shed 7 bases, and the junction held 6 bases outside the gene matches. This CDR3 region has 13 residues. Germline V gives CDR1 MNHEY, CDR2 SVGAGI. CDR3 bases: TGTGCCAGCAGTCGGACTAGCTGGGGGACCCAGTACTTC. It yields the protein CASSRTSWGTQYF.

The chain carries TRBV4-2 and TRBJ2-7, with TRBD1 identical over 8 bases. V shed 4 bases, J shed 4 bases, and the junction held 12 bases outside the gene matches. The CDR3 is made up of 16 amino acids. Germline CDR1 reads LGHNA; CDR2 reads YNFKEQ. The CDR3: CASSPRQGQEFYEQYF. Here the CDR3 DNA reads TGTGCCAGCAGCCCTCGCCAGGGACAGGAATTTTACGAGCAGTACTTC.